The 30 T cell receptor beta chains reported below all come from one sample, sequenced in a study of T cell clonotyping in hematopoietic cell transplantation. Clones were read by immunoSEQ multiplex PCR, and TCRdb kept only the in-frame ones, dropping some. The repertoire holds about 12,000 clones, approximately 92% seen once, with 3% to 4.5% in the top ten. Material for sequencing was peripheral blood mononuclear cells. The receptors stem from a human donor who either received an allogeneic hematopoietic cell transplant for a myeloid malignancy or was a related donor (not recorded which). Some clones in this sample may be carry-over from other donors' samples.

In nucleotides, the CDR3 is TGTGCCAGCAATAGTGGCTTGGGAACTGAAGCTTTCTTT. As protein: CASNSGLGTEAFF. V gene TRBV6-1 combines with J gene TRBJ1-1; D gene uncertain. Looked up from germline, CDR1 is MNHNS and CDR2 is SASEGT. The CDR3 extends over 13 amino acids. Trimming left V 7 bases short and J 5 bases short, with 14 bases between.

The J gene is TRBJ1-5, the V gene TRBV19; 11 nucleotides align to TRBD1. The CDR3 length is 16 residues. The V and J ends lost 3 bases and 4 bases, in that order; junction bases with no gene match: 5. Germline V lookup: CDR1 LNHDA, CDR2 SQIVND (reference sequence). CDR3 sequence (DNA): TGTGCCAGTAGTATCCCGGACAGGGGGCGGAATCAGCCCCAGCATTTT. Translation: CASSIPDRGRNQPQHF.

V and J are TRBV30 and TRBJ2-5; TRBD1 matches 7 bases. The tail of the sequence fits TRBJ2-7 better, so the J call may be wrong. CDR1 is GTSNPN, CDR2 SVGIG, per germline (reference sequence). The CDR3 is made up of 13 amino acids. As DNA, the CDR3 is TGTGCCCGAAGACAGGGTAGCTCCTACGAGCAGTACTTC. It encodes CARRQGSSYEQYF.

This clone was counted once. The chain uses TRBV7-6 and TRBJ2-5; no clear D gene. This CDR3 is 12 amino acids long. V was cut by 4 bases and J by 4 bases, with 7 bases left in between. Germline V gene lookup returns CDR1 SGHVS and CDR2 FNYEAQ. The CDR3: CASSSIAETQYF. CDR3 DNA sequence: TGTGCCAGCAGCTCAATCGCAGAGACCCAGTACTTC.

The chain carries TRBV6-1 and TRBJ2-3; 7 positions agree with TRBD2. V was clipped by 4 bases and J by 1 base; unmatched bases: 5. CDR1 and CDR2 (germline): MNHNS, SASEGT. The CDR3 sequence is 15 residues long. Here the CDR3 reads CASSGTRAGTDTQYF. As DNA, the CDR3 is TGTGCCAGCAGTGGGACTAGGGCAGGCACAGATACGCAGTATTTT.

The chain recombines TRBV11-2 with TRBJ2-7, with D tentatively TRBD1 or TRBD2 (5 bases each). V lost 3 bases, J lost 4 bases, and 13 bases lay in between. This CDR3 has 14 residues. Germline lookup yields CDR1 SGHAT and CDR2 FQNNGV. The CDR3 bases are TGTGCCAGCAGCTTCGGGACCGGTTCATACGAGCAGTACTTC. Translation gives CASSFGTGSYEQYF.

This chain links TRBV18 with TRBJ1-3; 7 positions agree with TRBD1. The CDR3 contains 19 residues. J was trimmed by 0 bases and V by 1 base; bases with no gene match: 12. Germline V lookup: CDR1 KGHSH, CDR2 LQKENI. CDR3 coding DNA: TGTGCCAGCTCACCACTCCCGACAGGGAAAGTGAGCTCTGGAAACACCATATATTTT. It translates to CASSPLPTGKVSSGNTIYF.

This chain joins TRBV4-3 and TRBJ2-3; D unresolved. CDR1 is LGHNA, CDR2 YSLEER, per germline. The CDR3 totals 17 residues. Trimming took off 1 base at V and 2 bases at J, with 16 bases between the two ends. In DNA, the CDR3 is TGCGCCAGCAGCCAAGGGCGGCATTCTTCTTCCACAGATACGCAGTATTTT. This encodes CASSQGRHSSSTDTQYF.

This clone was observed a handful of times. The chain's CDR3 is CASSLRLVTGELFF. The CDR3 coding sequence is TGTGCCAGCAGCTTAAGGCTAGTCACCGGGGAGCTGTTTTTT. V is TRBV11-2 and J is TRBJ2-2; D is unresolved. Germline assignment: CDR1 SGHAT and CDR2 FQNNGV. This CDR3 region has 14 residues. V was cut by 2 bases and J by 4 bases, with 8 bases left in between.

The rearrangement links TRBV10-3 to TRBJ1-5, with D possibly matching TRBD1 (5 bases). The CDR3 sequence is 16 residues long. Germline CDR1 reads ENHRY; CDR2 reads SYGVKD. Trimming cost V 2 bases and J 2 bases, with 13 bases left between them. The DNA of the CDR3 is TGTGCCATCAGTGAGAACGGAGGAGGGGGCAATCAGCCCCAGCATTTT. Translated: CAISENGGGGNQPQHF.

The V and J genes are TRBV5-1 and TRBJ1-1; TRBD1 agrees at 11 bases. The length of the CDR3 is 15 residues. CDR1 SGHRS and CDR2 YFSETQ come from the germline V gene. Unmatched junction bases numbered 3, after V lost 4 bases and J lost 1 base. CDR3 nucleotide sequence: TGCGCCAGCAGCGGGACAGGGGGGACGAACACTGAAGCTTTCTTT. It encodes CASSGTGGTNTEAFF.

The rearrangement links TRBV11-3 to TRBJ2-7; D remains ambiguous. This CDR3 spans 13 amino acids. The germline gives CDR1 SGHNT, CDR2 YENEEA. V was trimmed by 2 bases and J by 6 bases, leaving 11 bases between them. As DNA, the CDR3 is TGTGCCAGCAGCTTATCGGTAGGGTCCGAGCAGTACTTC. Its protein is CASSLSVGSEQYF.

The rearrangement joins TRBV18 to TRBJ2-3; 8 bases line up with TRBD1. Trimming cost V 0 bases and J 2 bases; bases outside gene matches: 16. CDR1 and CDR2 (germline): KGHSH, LQKENI. The CDR3 sequence is 20 residues long. CDR3 bases: TGTGCCAGCTCACCACCGATAAACGTCGACAGGGGAGGCTACACAGATACGCAGTATTTT. Its protein is CASSPPINVDRGGYTDTQYF.

This chain uses TRBV25-1 with TRBJ2-1; TRBD2 is a possible D gene (5 bases). The V end lost 3 bases, the J end lost 10 bases, and 10 bases lay between the germline ends. The CDR3 sequence is 12 residues long. Looked up from germline, CDR1 is MGHDK and CDR2 is SYGVNS. The CDR3 DNA reads TGTGCCAGCAGTGACCTAGCCCGCGAGCAGTTCTTC. It encodes CASSDLAREQFF. Filled out from reference TRBV25-1 and TRBJ2-1, the complete variable domain reads EADIYQTPRYLVIGTGKKITLECSQTMGHDKMYWYQQDPGMELHLIHYSYGVNSTEKGDLSSESTVSRIRTEHFPLTLESARPSHTSQYLCASSDLAREQFFGPGTRLTVL.

The gene calls are TRBV25-1 and TRBJ2-1; 12 nucleotides line up with TRBD2. The CDR3 contains 15 residues. Germline V gene sequence: CDR1 MGHDK, CDR2 SYGVNS. V was pared by 1 base and J by 15 bases, with 10 bases of the junction left unmatched. The CDR3 is CASSESTSGGSESFF. The DNA of the CDR3 is TGTGCCAGCAGTGAATCGACTAGCGGGGGATCCGAATCGTTCTTC.

V is TRBV30 and J is TRBJ1-5, with a weak D call TRBD1 (5 bases). Germline values: CDR1 GTSNPN, CDR2 SVGIG (reference sequence). V was pared by 3 bases and J by 1 base, with 16 bases between. The CDR3 runs 16 residues. CDR3 in DNA: TGTGCCTGGAGCCCAGAAACGGGGCGCAGCAATCAGCCCCAGCATTTT. Its protein is CAWSPETGRSNQPQHF.

This clone has just one count. The rearrangement uses TRBV6-4 and TRBJ1-2; the match to TRBD1 covers 9 bases. Unmatched junction bases numbered 9, after V lost 6 bases and J lost 4 bases. The CDR3 has 15 residues. The V gene's germline CDR1 is MRHNA and CDR2 SNTAGT. CDR3 DNA: TGTGCCAGCAGCCCCGGGACAGGGCCGGGCTATGGCTACACCTTC. Residues: CASSPGTGPGYGYTF.

This sequence joins TRBV10-3 and TRBJ2-7; a weak D match, TRBD2 (6 bases). The CDR3 runs to 14 residues. V was shortened by 7 bases and J by 6 bases, with 19 bases between the two germline ends. CDR1 is ENHRY, CDR2 SYGVKD, per germline. This CDR3 is CAIKGGVAVGEQYF. For the CDR3, the DNA is TGTGCCATCAAAGGCGGGGTGGCGGTGGGCGAGCAGTACTTC.

The chain is built from TRBV19 and TRBJ1-1, with D possibly TRBD1 on 5 matching bases. Germline V CDR1 and CDR2: LNHDA, SQIVND (reference sequence). The CDR3 has 14 amino acids. V lost 5 bases and J lost 4, with 14 bases in between. The CDR3 here is CASSAFSGPTEAFF. The CDR3 DNA reads as TGTGCCAGTAGTGCCTTCTCGGGGCCCACTGAAGCTTTCTTT.

This chain connects TRBV6-5 to TRBJ1-1; D is uncertain. V was shortened by 0 bases and J by 6 bases, with 14 bases between the two germline ends. CDR3 length: 15 amino acids. Germline V gene data show CDR1 as MNHEY and CDR2 as SVGAGI. CDR3 in DNA: TGTGCCAGCAGTTACTCGTCTGGGAGAGGATCTGAAGCTTTCTTT. Residues: CASSYSSGRGSEAFF.

The chain carries TRBV27 and TRBJ1-5; no clear D gene. This CDR3 region has 14 residues. From germline, CDR1 is MNHEY and CDR2 SMNVEV (reference sequence). V lost 2 bases and J lost 6, with 11 bases in between. The CDR3 DNA follows: TGTGCCAGCAGTTTAGAGGGCTGGGGTCAGCCCCAGCATTTT. Translating gives CASSLEGWGQPQHF.

The chain uses TRBV14 and TRBJ2-3; 8 positions match TRBD2. V trimming: 1 base; J trimming: 0 bases; junction bases outside the gene matches: 12. The CDR3 runs 19 residues. CDR1 is SGHDN and CDR2 is FVKESK in the germline V gene. The CDR3 is CASSQVPFSSGLSTDTQYF. CDR3 in DNA: TGTGCCAGCAGCCAAGTTCCTTTCTCTAGCGGGCTCAGCACAGATACGCAGTATTTT.

This clone was found a few times. The rearrangement joins TRBV5-1 to TRBJ2-1; 10 bases are shared with TRBD2. Germline V gives CDR1 SGHRS, CDR2 YFSETQ. This CDR3 is 15 amino acids long. Trimming at V came to 0 bases and at J to 8 bases, leaving 5 bases not matched to a gene. CDR3 bases: TGCGCCAGCAGCTTGGAGGCTAGCGGGGGTTATGAGCAGTTCTTC. As protein: CASSLEASGGYEQFF.

This rearrangement joins TRBV5-1 to TRBJ2-7; the D gene is possibly TRBD1 (6 bases). Germline lookup yields CDR1 SGHRS and CDR2 YFSETQ. The V end was cut by 0 bases, the J end by 5 bases, with 9 bases between. The CDR3 totals 13 residues. The CDR3: CASSLVAGDEQYF. CDR3 DNA: TGCGCCAGCAGCTTGGTGGCAGGGGACGAGCAGTACTTC.

The chain uses TRBV29-1 and TRBJ1-1, with D unclear. The V gene's germline CDR1 is SQVTM and CDR2 ANQGSEA. Trimming took 2 bases from V and 5 from J, leaving 6 bases between them. The CDR3 is made up of 11 amino acids. The CDR3 spells CSVETETEAFF. CDR3 DNA sequence: TGCAGCGTTGAAACAGAGACTGAAGCTTTCTTT.

V gene TRBV4-3 combines with J gene TRBJ2-2, with 9 positions matching TRBD2. CDR3 size: 17 residues. The junction had 6 bases not matched to a gene; V was cut back by 0 bases and J by 4 bases. The V gene's germline CDR1 is LGHNA and CDR2 YSLEER. CDR3 loop: CASSQDGGGVVTGELFF. Here the CDR3 DNA reads TGCGCCAGCAGCCAAGATGGCGGGGGGGTGGTCACCGGGGAGCTGTTTTTT.

The chain employs TRBV7-9 and TRBJ1-3, with D hard to call. This CDR3 spans 12 amino acids. V lost 4 bases and J lost 2, with 3 bases in between. Germline V CDR1 and CDR2: SEHNR, FQNEAQ (reference sequence). The CDR3 DNA sequence: TGTGCCAGCAGCTCCACTGGAAACACCATATATTTT. It encodes CASSSTGNTIYF.

The J gene is TRBJ1-5, the V gene TRBV7-2, with D hard to call. The CDR3 is made up of 13 amino acids. CDR1 SGHTA and CDR2 FQGNSA come from the germline V gene. Trimming took off 1 base at V and 5 bases at J, with 6 bases between the two ends. CDR3 amino acids: CASSLERDQPQHF. CDR3 DNA: TGTGCCAGCAGCTTAGAAAGGGATCAGCCCCAGCATTTT.

The rearrangement links TRBV11-2 to TRBJ1-1, with unresolved D. Trimming shortened V by 4 bases and J by 5 bases, and 14 bases separated the two germline ends. The CDR3 is 14 residues long. The V gene's germline CDR1 is SGHAT and CDR2 FQNNGV. The CDR3 DNA follows: TGTGCCAGCAGCTACCCCCTCTTGAGGACTGAAGCTTTCTTT. This sequence encodes CASSYPLLRTEAFF.

The chain combines TRBV5-1 with TRBJ1-1, with D maybe TRBD1 (5 bases). There are 16 residues in the CDR3. CDR1 and CDR2 (germline): SGHRS, YFSETQ. The V and J ends lost 0 bases and 1 base respectively, with 13 bases between them. DNA for the CDR3: TGCGCCAGCAGCTTGGGGTCAGGGCAAGGGAACACTGAAGCTTTCTTT. Translating gives CASSLGSGQGNTEAFF.